The T cell receptor beta chain described here comes from a study of blood T cell repertoires in COVID-19. About the research overall: Some COVID-19 samples were acute and others convalescent; all came from the United States, Italy and Spain. From T cells, B-cell-depleted T cells, or PBMCs came the material, which was cDNA or gDNA.

How the authors handled the data: It was from reference gene primer amplification that nucleated cell counts were estimated. Clones were sequenced by immunoSEQ multiplex PCR, and TCRdb holds only the in-frame ones, with some missing. The DNA was the basis for D and trimming; V, J and clone size are from that table. The table shows around 130,000 clones, with around 89% occurring only once. The CDR3 totals 15 residues. Germline CDR1 SGHAT, CDR2 FQNNGV. V lost 5 bases, J lost 0 bases, and 14 bases lay in between. The sample consisted of peripheral blood. The chain combines TRBV11-2 with TRBJ2-7, with a possible D match to TRBD2 (6 bases). The clonotype originates from a man in his 70s with active or convalescent COVID-19. CDR3 nucleotides: TGTGCCAGCAGCCCTGCGACTAGGAGCTCCTACGAGCAGTACTTC. Protein sequence: CASSPATRSSYEQYF.